This T cell receptor (beta chain) was sequenced for a study of low-dose radiotherapy and immunotherapy resistance in tumors. The time point here: before trial treatment. First-strand cDNA used TRAV- and TRBV-specific primers, covering alpha and beta chains. PCR amplification of the TCRs was performed with Phusion for 20 PCR cycles, and it relied on a constant-region primer together with a V-primer adapter. TCRdb independently ran MiXCR on the reads; one entry per CDR3 protein. The sample lists roughly 60,000 distinct CDR3 sequences, about 23% occurring once. Many counts were recorded for this clonotype. The TCR sequence derives from a male donor with prostate cancer. Sequenced material: PBMCs, taken before treatment.

This CDR3 reads CASSYLGLAGGGDTQYF. DNA for the CDR3: TGTGCCAGTAGTTACCTGGGACTAGCGGGAGGTGGTGATACGCAGTATTTT. The chain couples TRBV19 to TRBJ2-3; 15 bases agree with TRBD2. Germline assignment: CDR1 LNHDA and CDR2 SQIVND (reference sequence). V lost 5 bases, J lost 6 bases, and 9 bases stayed unmatched. The CDR3 runs to 17 residues.